A single sample is the source of the 2 T cell receptor beta chains below, sequenced in a study of T cells in Graves' hyperthyroidism and ophthalmopathy. RNA transcripts yielded amplified TCR beta CDR3 regions. Carried out on the TCR CDR3, a first-round RT-PCR used the HTBI primer set. TCRdb called the multiplex PCR reads again in MiXCR, with one record for every CDR3 protein. This sample has about 250,000 distinct CDR3 sequences, with roughly 22% found just once. Sequenced material: blood. The origin of the receptors is a man in his thirties or forties with Graves' ophthalmopathy.

This clonotype was counted only a few times. V is TRBV5-1 and J is TRBJ2-5; 8 positions agree with TRBD1. CDR3 length: 15 amino acids. Germline V lookup: CDR1 SGHRS, CDR2 YFSETQ. Trimming at V came to 5 bases and at J to 2 bases, leaving 8 bases not matched to a gene. CDR3 in DNA: TGCGCCAGCAGACCCCCCGGGACAGGTCAAGAGACCCAGTACTTC. Amino acid sequence: CASRPPGTGQETQYF. Drawing the rest from reference TRBV5-1 and TRBJ2-5, the complete variable domain is KAGVTQTPRYLIKTRGQQVTLSCSPISGHRSVSWYQQTPGQGLQFLFEYFSETQRNKGNFPGRFSGRQFSNSRSEMNVSTLELGDSALYLCASRPPGTGQETQYFGPGTRLLVL.

This clonotype occurred many times. The CDR3 here is CATSDAGTGGYNQPQHF. CDR3 nucleotide sequence: TGTGCCACCAGTGATGCCGGGACAGGGGGCTATAATCAGCCCCAGCATTTT. The chain employs TRBV24-1 and TRBJ1-5; 12 nucleotides line up with TRBD1. The CDR3 covers 17 residues. V shed 3 bases and J 4 bases; nucleotides not matched to a gene: 6. From germline, CDR1 is KGHDR and CDR2 SFDVKD.